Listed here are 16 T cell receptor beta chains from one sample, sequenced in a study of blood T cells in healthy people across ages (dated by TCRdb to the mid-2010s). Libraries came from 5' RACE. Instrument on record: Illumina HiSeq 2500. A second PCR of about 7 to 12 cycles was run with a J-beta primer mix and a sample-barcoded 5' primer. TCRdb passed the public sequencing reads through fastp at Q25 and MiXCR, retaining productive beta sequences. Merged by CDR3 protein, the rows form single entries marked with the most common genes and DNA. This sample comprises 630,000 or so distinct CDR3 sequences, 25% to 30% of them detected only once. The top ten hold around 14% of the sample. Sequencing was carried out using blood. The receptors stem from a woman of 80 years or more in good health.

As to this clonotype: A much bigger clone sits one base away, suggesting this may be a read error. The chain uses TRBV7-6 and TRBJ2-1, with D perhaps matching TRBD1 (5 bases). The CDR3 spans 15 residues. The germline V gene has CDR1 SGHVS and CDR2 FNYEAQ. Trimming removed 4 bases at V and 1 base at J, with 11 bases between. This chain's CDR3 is CASSSARTSYNEQFF. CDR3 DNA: TGTGCCAGCAGCTCAGCCCGGACATCCTACAATGAGCAGTTCTTC.

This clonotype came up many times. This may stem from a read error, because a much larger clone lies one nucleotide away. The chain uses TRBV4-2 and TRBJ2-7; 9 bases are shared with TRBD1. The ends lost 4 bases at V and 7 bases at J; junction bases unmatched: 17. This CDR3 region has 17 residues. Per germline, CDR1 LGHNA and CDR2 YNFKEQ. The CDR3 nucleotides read TGTGCCAGCAGCCGTCTATCCCGCGGGACAGGGAACAATGAGCAGTACTTC. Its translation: CASSRLSRGTGNNEQYF.

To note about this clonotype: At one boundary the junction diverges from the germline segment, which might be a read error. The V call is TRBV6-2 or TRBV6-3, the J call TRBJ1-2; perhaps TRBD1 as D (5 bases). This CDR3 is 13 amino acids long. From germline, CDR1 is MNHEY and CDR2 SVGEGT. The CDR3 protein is CASRGRDNYGHTF. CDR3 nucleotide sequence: TGTGCCAGCAGGGGACGGGATAACTATGGCCACACCTTC.

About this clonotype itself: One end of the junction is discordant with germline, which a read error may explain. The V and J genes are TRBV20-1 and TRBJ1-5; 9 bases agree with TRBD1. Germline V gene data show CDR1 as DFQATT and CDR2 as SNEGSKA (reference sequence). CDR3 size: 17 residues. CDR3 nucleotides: TGCGGTGCTAGAGCCGGGACAGGGATACTTAGCAATCAGCCCCAGCATTTT. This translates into CGARAGTGILSNQPQHF.

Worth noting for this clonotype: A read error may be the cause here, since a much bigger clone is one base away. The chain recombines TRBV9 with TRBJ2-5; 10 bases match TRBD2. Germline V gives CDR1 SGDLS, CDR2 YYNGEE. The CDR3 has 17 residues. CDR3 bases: TGTGCCAGCAGCCCCCATGTCCTAGCGGGGGCCCAAGGGACCCAGTACTTC. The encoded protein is CASSPHVLAGAQGTQYF.

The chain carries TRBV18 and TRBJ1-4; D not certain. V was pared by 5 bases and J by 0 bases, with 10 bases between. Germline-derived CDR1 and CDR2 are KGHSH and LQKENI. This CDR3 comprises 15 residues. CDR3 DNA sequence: TGTGCCAGCTCATCGGCAGTGACAACTAATGAAAAACTGTTTTTT. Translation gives CASSSAVTTNEKLFF.

The CDR3 DNA sequence: TGTGCCAGCAGCTCGCCCAGGGAGGAGACCCAGTACTTC. Amino acid sequence: CASSSPREETQYF. The chain employs TRBV7-2 and TRBJ2-5; D is possibly TRBD1 or TRBD2 (5 bases each). The V end was cut by 4 bases, the J end by 5 bases, with 11 bases between. Germline CDR1 SGHTA, CDR2 FQGNSA. This CDR3 has 13 residues.

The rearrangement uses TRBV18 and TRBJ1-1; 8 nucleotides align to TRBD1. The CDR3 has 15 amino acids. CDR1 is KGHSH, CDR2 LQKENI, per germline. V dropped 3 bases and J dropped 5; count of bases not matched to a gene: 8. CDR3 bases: TGTGCCAGCTCACCTAAGACAGGGGCGGGGACTGAAGCTTTCTTT. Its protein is CASSPKTGAGTEAFF. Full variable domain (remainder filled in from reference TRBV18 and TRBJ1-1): NAGVMQNPRHLVRRRGQEARLRCSPMKGHSHVYWYRQLPEEGLKFMVYLQKENIIDESGMPKERFSAEFPKEGPSILRIQQVVRGDSAAYFCASSPKTGAGTEAFFGQGTRLTVV.

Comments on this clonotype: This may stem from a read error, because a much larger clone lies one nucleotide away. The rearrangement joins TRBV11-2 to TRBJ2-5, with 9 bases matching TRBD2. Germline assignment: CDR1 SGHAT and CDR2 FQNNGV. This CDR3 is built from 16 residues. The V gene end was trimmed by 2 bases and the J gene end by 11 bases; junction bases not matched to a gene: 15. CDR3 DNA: TGTGCCAGCAGCTTACGGGCGGGGGGGGTGACAGATGAGCAGTACTTC. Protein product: CASSLRAGGVTDEQYF.

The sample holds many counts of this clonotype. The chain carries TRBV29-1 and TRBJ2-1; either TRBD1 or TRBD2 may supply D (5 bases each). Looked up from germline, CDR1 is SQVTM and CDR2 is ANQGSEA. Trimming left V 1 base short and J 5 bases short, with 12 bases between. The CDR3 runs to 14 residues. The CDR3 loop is CSVEGGSGHNEQFF. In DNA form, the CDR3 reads TGCAGCGTTGAAGGGGGGAGTGGGCACAATGAGCAGTTCTTC.

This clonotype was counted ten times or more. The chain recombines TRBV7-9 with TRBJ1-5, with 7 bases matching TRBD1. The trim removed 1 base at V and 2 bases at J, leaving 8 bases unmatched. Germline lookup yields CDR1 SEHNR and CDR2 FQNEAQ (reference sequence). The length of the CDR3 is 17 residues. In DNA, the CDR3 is TGTGCCAGCAGCTTAGGCCAGGGGGGTGGGGGCAATCAGCCCCAGCATTTT. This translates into CASSLGQGGGGNQPQHF.

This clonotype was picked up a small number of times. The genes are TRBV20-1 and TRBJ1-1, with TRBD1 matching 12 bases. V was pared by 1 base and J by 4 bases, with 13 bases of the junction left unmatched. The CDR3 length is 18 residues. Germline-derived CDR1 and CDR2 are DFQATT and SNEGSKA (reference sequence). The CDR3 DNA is TGCAGTGCTAGAGTCCCGGAGGGACAGGGGGCCTTGAGCACTGAAGCTTTCTTT. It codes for CSARVPEGQGALSTEAFF.

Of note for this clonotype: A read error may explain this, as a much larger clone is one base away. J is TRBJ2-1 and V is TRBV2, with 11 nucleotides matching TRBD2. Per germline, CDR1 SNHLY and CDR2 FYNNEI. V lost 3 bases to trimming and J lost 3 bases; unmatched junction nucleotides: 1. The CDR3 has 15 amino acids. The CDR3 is CASSETSGDYNEQFF. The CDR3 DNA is TGTGCCAGCAGTGAGACTAGCGGGGACTACAATGAGCAGTTCTTC.

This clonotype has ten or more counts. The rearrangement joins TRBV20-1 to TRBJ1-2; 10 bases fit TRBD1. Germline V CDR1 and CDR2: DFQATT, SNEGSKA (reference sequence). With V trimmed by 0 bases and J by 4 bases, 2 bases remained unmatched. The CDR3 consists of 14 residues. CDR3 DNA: TGCAGTGCTAGAGAGTGGGACAGGGGCTATGGCTACACCTTC. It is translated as CSAREWDRGYGYTF.

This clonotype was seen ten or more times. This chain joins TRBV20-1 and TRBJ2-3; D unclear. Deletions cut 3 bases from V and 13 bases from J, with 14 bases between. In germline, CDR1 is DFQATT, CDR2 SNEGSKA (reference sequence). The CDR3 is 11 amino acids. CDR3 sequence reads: CSAREGPVKYF. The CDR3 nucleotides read TGCAGTGCTAGGGAAGGCCCCGTAAAGTATTTT.

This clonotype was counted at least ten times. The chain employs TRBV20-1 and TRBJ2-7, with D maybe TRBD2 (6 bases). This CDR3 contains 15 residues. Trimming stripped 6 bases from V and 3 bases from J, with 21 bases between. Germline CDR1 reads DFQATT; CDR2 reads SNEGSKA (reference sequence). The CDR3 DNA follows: TGCAGTGCCGGCCCGGATAGCGGCTCGCACTACGAGCAGTACTTC. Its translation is CSAGPDSGSHYEQYF.